The 23 T cell receptor beta chains below all came from one sample that was sequenced in a study of blood T cell repertoires in COVID-19. The protocol was immunoSEQ multiplex PCR, while the TCRdb copy is restricted to in-frame clones and leaves out a portion. The sample contains roughly 32,000 clones, 85% to 95% of which appear only once. The sequencing sample was made of peripheral blood. These receptors were taken from a male donor with active COVID-19.

The chain carries TRBV18 and TRBJ2-3, with D hard to call. This CDR3 spans 13 amino acids. Germline loops: CDR1 KGHSH, CDR2 LQKENI. Trimming shortened V by 0 bases and J by 2 bases, and 3 bases separated the two germline ends. The DNA for the CDR3 is TGTGCCAGCTCACCACCACACACAGATACGCAGTATTTT. Translated, it gives CASSPPHTDTQYF.

CDR3 nucleotide sequence: TGCGCCAGCAGCCGGACAGGTCCGGGGGCAGATACGCAGTATTTT. Residues: CASSRTGPGADTQYF. This chain connects TRBV4-3 to TRBJ2-3; TRBD1 might be the D (7 bases). V gave up 4 bases and J gave up 4 bases, with 15 bases separating them. The CDR3 runs to 15 residues. Looked up from germline, CDR1 is LGHNA and CDR2 is YSLEER.

The chain recombines TRBV14 with TRBJ2-1, with a weak D call TRBD2 (5 bases). Germline values: CDR1 SGHDN, CDR2 FVKESK. This CDR3 is built from 20 residues. Between the trimmed V and J ends, which lost 4 bases and 0 bases, there was a span of 25 bases. In DNA form, the CDR3 reads TGTGCCAGCAGCCCGGGGTCAAAAGCGACGGCGAGAAGCTCCTACAATGAGCAGTTCTTC. Translation: CASSPGSKATARSSYNEQFF.

This clone has just one count. The junction departs from the called germline gene at one end, perhaps through a read error. The chain carries TRBV18 and TRBJ1-2, with D possibly being TRBD1 (5 bases). This CDR3 is built from 15 residues. Germline lookup yields CDR1 KGHSH and CDR2 LQKENI. CDR3 DNA: TGTGCCAGCTCACCACTTGGTTCCGGGGACTATGGCCACACCTTC. As protein: CASSPLGSGDYGHTF.

This chain connects TRBV30 to TRBJ2-7; D is uncertain. Germline V CDR1 and CDR2: GTSNPN, SVGIG (reference sequence). The CDR3 extends over 12 amino acids. V lost 1 base and J lost 7, with 11 bases in between. The CDR3 loop reads CAWSGGRWEQYF. The CDR3 bases are TGTGCCTGGAGTGGAGGCAGATGGGAGCAGTACTTC.

The sample holds one count of this clone. The rearrangement joins TRBV7-2 to TRBJ1-6; TRBD1 aligns across 9 bases. The V segment lost 4 bases and the J segment 7 bases; nucleotides outside the gene matches: 8. This CDR3 contains 16 residues. CDR1 is SGHTA and CDR2 is FQGNSA in the germline V gene. CDR3 sequence (DNA): TGTGCCAGCAGCTCACGGACAGGGGTCAGGAATTCACCCCTCCACTTT. It specifies CASSSRTGVRNSPLHF.

The gene calls are TRBV5-6 and TRBJ1-2, with a possible D match to TRBD1 (6 bases). Trimming took off 0 bases at V and 6 bases at J, with 12 bases between the two ends. CDR1 is SGHDT, CDR2 YYEEEE, per germline. The CDR3 covers 14 residues. For the CDR3, the DNA is TGTGCCAGCAGCTTGGACAGGGCAGTACATGGCTACACCTTC. Translation: CASSLDRAVHGYTF.

This chain uses TRBV5-5 with TRBJ1-5; possibly TRBD1 for D (5 bases). V lost 4 bases to trimming and J lost 9 bases, with 17 bases between them. This CDR3 spans 14 amino acids. CDR1 and CDR2 from the germline V gene are SGHKS and YYEKEE (reference sequence). The CDR3 protein is CASSPETAWRPQHF. The CDR3, as DNA: TGTGCCAGCAGCCCCGAGACAGCTTGGAGGCCCCAGCATTTT.

This chain links TRBV4-2 with TRBJ1-5, with D possibly being TRBD1 (6 bases). The V end was cut by 4 bases, the J end by 3 bases, with 19 bases between. Germline V CDR1 and CDR2: LGHNA, YNFKEQ. CDR3 size: 17 residues. This chain's CDR3 is CASSPKPNTGYNQPQHF. In nucleotides, the CDR3 is TGTGCCAGCAGCCCAAAACCAAATACAGGGTACAATCAGCCCCAGCATTTT.

The chain is built from TRBV5-1 and TRBJ1-2; D is uncertain. Germline V CDR1 and CDR2: SGHRS, YFSETQ. This CDR3 region has 13 residues. V shed 4 bases and J shed 8 bases, with 15 bases lying between them. In nucleotides, the CDR3 is TGCGCCAGCAGCCTAGTACCGGCGCGCGGCTACACCTTC. Translation gives CASSLVPARGYTF.

The CDR3 bases are TGTGCCAGCAGTGAACCGGGACAGGGCACTGACACCATATATTTT. Translating gives CASSEPGQGTDTIYF. The J gene is TRBJ1-3, the V gene TRBV6-1; 9 positions agree with TRBD1. Germline V lookup: CDR1 MNHNS, CDR2 SASEGT. The CDR3 is made up of 15 amino acids. Losses at the gene ends were 2 bases for V and 8 bases for J; bases not matched to a gene: 7.

The chain joins TRBV13 to TRBJ1-1; a possible D gene is TRBD1 (5 bases). Trimming took off 5 bases at V and 1 base at J, with 11 bases between the two ends. The CDR3 has 14 residues. CDR1 PRHDT and CDR2 FYEKMQ come from the germline V gene (reference sequence). The CDR3 nucleotides read TGTGCCAGCAGCCACTTAGGGGAGAACACTGAAGCTTTCTTT. As protein: CASSHLGENTEAFF.

The genes are TRBV2 and TRBJ1-4; D might be TRBD1 (6 bases). The ends were cut back, 2 bases at V and 11 bases at J, with 21 bases in the middle. This CDR3 region has 16 residues. CDR1 SNHLY and CDR2 FYNNEI come from the germline V gene. Written as DNA, the CDR3 is TGTGCCAGCAGTGAATTAACGGGGGGGCCTTACCATAAACTGTTTTTT. The encoded protein is CASSELTGGPYHKLFF.

The chain couples TRBV18 to TRBJ2-3; 8 bases agree with TRBD1. CDR1 is KGHSH, CDR2 LQKENI, per germline. V shed 0 bases and J 13 bases; nucleotides not matched to a gene: 6. This CDR3 is built from 13 residues. The CDR3 DNA reads as TGTGCCAGCTCACCACCGGACAGGGTTAAAGAGTATTTT. Residues: CASSPPDRVKEYF.

This chain uses TRBV28 with TRBJ1-1; 7 positions match TRBD1. V trimming: 4 bases; J trimming: 2 bases; junction bases outside the gene matches: 7. CDR1 MDHEN and CDR2 SYDVKM come from the germline V gene. The CDR3 length is 15 residues. The CDR3 bases are TGTGCCAGCAGTTCATGGACAGGACCAAACACTGAAGCTTTCTTT. It codes for CASSSWTGPNTEAFF.

The J gene is TRBJ1-3, the V gene TRBV5-8, with D possibly matching TRBD1 (6 bases). Germline assignment: CDR1 SGHTS and CDR2 YDEGEE. Trimming pared 3 bases from V and 2 bases from J, leaving 15 bases between. The CDR3 spans 16 residues. The DNA of the CDR3 is TGTGCCAGCAGCTGGGGGCTGGCGGTCCCTGGAAACACCATATATTTT. It encodes CASSWGLAVPGNTIYF.

The J gene is TRBJ1-2, the V gene TRBV7-2; 7 bases map to TRBD1. CDR1 is SGHTA and CDR2 is FQGNSA in the germline V gene. V shed 5 bases and J 7 bases; nucleotides not matched to a gene: 19. CDR3 length: 17 residues. DNA for the CDR3: TGTGCCAGCAGCCAGCGGGCAGGACAGGCCGAAAGTGGTGGCTACACCTTC. Its translation is CASSQRAGQAESGGYTF.

The CDR3 nucleotides are TGTGCCAGCAGCTTATATGGAGGGTCGAACACTGAAGCTTTCTTT. Translating it yields CASSLYGGSNTEAFF. The genes are TRBV7-3 and TRBJ1-1; D is uncertain. The CDR3 is 15 residues long. The germline V and J ends were trimmed by 2 bases and 1 base, with 11 bases remaining between them. Looked up from germline, CDR1 is SGHTA and CDR2 is FQGTGA.

The chain's CDR3 is CASSPPGSNEKLFF. The CDR3 coding sequence is TGCGCCAGCAGCCCGCCAGGCAGTAATGAAAAACTGTTTTTT. The genes are TRBV4-1 and TRBJ1-4; no firm D call. V lost 4 bases and J lost 4, with 10 bases in between. This CDR3 comprises 14 residues. Germline V gives CDR1 MGHRA, CDR2 YSYEKL.

J is TRBJ2-3 and V is TRBV19; the match to TRBD1 covers 11 bases. The trim removed 3 bases at V and 5 bases at J, leaving 4 bases unmatched. The germline CDR1 and CDR2 sequences are LNHDA and SQIVND (reference sequence). CDR3 size: 15 residues. CDR3 nucleotides: TGTGCCAGTAGTATCCGGACAGGGGGCGTAGATACGCAGTATTTT. Its translation: CASSIRTGGVDTQYF.

V is TRBV2 and J is TRBJ2-7; D gene ambiguous. The V end lost 6 bases, the J end lost 5 bases, and 5 bases lay between the germline ends. Germline CDR1 and CDR2: SNHLY and FYNNEI. The CDR3 loop spans 10 amino acids. CDR3 DNA: TGTGCCAGCAGAGTAGACGAGCAGTACTTC. Amino acid sequence: CASRVDEQYF.

V and J are TRBV2 and TRBJ1-2; 7 bases map to TRBD1. The J segment lost 6 bases and the V segment lost 6 bases, leaving 4 bases of the junction unmatched. Germline values: CDR1 SNHLY, CDR2 FYNNEI. The CDR3 loop spans 12 amino acids. The CDR3 region has the DNA TGTGCCAGCAGGAGAGGGACAGATGGCTACACCTTC. Amino acids: CASRRGTDGYTF.

This chain uses TRBV18 with TRBJ2-6; 11 bases match TRBD1. This CDR3 is built from 17 residues. Germline trimming cut 6 bases from V and 4 bases from J; bases unmatched to any gene: 8. Germline loops: CDR1 KGHSH, CDR2 LQKENI. The CDR3 DNA is TGTGCCAGCTCTCGAGGACAGGGGGCAACAGGGGCCAACGTCCTGACTTTC. Its protein product is CASSRGQGATGANVLTF.